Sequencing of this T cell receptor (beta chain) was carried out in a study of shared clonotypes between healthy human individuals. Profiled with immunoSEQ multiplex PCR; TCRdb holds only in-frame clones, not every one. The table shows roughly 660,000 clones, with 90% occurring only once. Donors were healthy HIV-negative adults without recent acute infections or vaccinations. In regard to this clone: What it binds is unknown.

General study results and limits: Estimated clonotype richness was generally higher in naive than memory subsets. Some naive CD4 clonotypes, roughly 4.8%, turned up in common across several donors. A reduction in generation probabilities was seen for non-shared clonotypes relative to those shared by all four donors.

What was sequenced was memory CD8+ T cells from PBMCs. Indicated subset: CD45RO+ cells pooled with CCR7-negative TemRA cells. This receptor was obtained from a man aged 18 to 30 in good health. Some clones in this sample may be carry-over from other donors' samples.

CDR3 loop: CASRGGRLAGTGELFF. CDR3 in DNA: TGTGCCAGCAGAGGGGGAAGACTAGCGGGCACCGGGGAGCTGTTTTTT. The chain has TRBV7-8 and TRBJ2-2, with TRBD2 matching over 10 bases. Germline V gene lookup returns CDR1 SGHVS and CDR2 FQNEAQ. The junction had 8 bases not matched to a gene; V was cut back by 6 bases and J by 4 bases. The CDR3 is made up of 16 amino acids.